The 24 T cell receptor beta chains below come from one sample, sequenced in a study of cytomegalovirus exposure and HLA in healthy donors. The PCR employed 60 Vbeta primers together with 13 Jbeta primers. Measured with immunoSEQ multiplex PCR; TCRdb has only the in-frame clones, and not every one. The repertoire holds under 130,000 clones, with less than 85% as singletons. Specimen: PBMCs. These receptors originate from a man aged 35-49 years in good health and CMV-seropositive.

This clone was counted only a few times. This chain uses TRBV5-4 with TRBJ1-1; 12 bases align to TRBD1. Losses at the gene ends were 0 bases for V and 5 bases for J; bases not matched to a gene: 2. The CDR3 sequence is 15 residues long. Germline CDR1 and CDR2: SGHNT and YYREEE (reference sequence). DNA of the CDR3: TGTGCCAGCAGCTTGGTGGGACAGGGGGCTACTGAAGCTTTCTTT. Translating it yields CASSLVGQGATEAFF. Looking up the rest from reference TRBV5-4 and TRBJ1-1 gives the full variable domain: ETGVTQSPTHLIKTRGQQVTLRCSSQSGHNTVSWYQQALGQGPQFIFQYYREEENGRGNFPPRFSGLQFPNYSSELNVNALELDDSALYLCASSLVGQGATEAFFGQGTRLTVV.

The J gene is TRBJ2-2, the V gene TRBV6-5, with 8 bases identical to TRBD1. CDR3 length equals 15 residues. Germline values: CDR1 MNHEY, CDR2 SVGAGI. V shed 5 bases, J shed 3 bases, and the junction held 5 bases outside the gene matches. This chain's CDR3 is CASSARDRHTGELFF. The CDR3 DNA is TGTGCCAGCAGTGCCCGGGACAGGCACACCGGGGAGCTGTTTTTT.

V and J are TRBV19 and TRBJ1-5; D might be TRBD1 (5 bases). CDR1 and CDR2 from the germline V gene are LNHDA and SQIVND (reference sequence). This CDR3 spans 16 amino acids. The V and J ends lost 3 bases and 3 bases respectively, with 15 bases between them. CDR3 DNA: TGTGCCAGTAGTATGGCCGGGGGGAGTATCAATCAGCCCCAGCATTTT. Translating it yields CASSMAGGSINQPQHF.

The chain employs TRBV7-3 and TRBJ2-6; no definite D call. This CDR3 has 17 residues. Germline CDR1 SGHTA, CDR2 FQGTGA. The germline V and J ends were trimmed by 0 bases and 2 bases, with 11 bases remaining between them. The CDR3 bases are TGTGCCAGCAGCTTAACGCTAGAAGCAACTGGGGCCAACGTCCTGACTTTC. Encoded protein: CASSLTLEATGANVLTF. Full variable domain (rest looked up from reference TRBV7-3 and TRBJ2-6): GAGVSQTPSNKVTEKGKYVELRCDPISGHTALYWYRQSLGQGPEFLIYFQGTGAADDSGLPNDRFFAVRPEGSVSTLKIQRTERGDSAVYLCASSLTLEATGANVLTFGAGSRLTVL.

The chain uses TRBV9 and TRBJ2-7; 7 nucleotides match TRBD1. Trimming at V came to 3 bases and at J to 7 bases, leaving 13 bases not matched to a gene. The CDR3 length is 15 residues. Germline V gives CDR1 SGDLS, CDR2 YYNGEE. In DNA, the CDR3 is TGTGCCAGCAGCGCGGGCATGAGGGGGCCGGGGGAGCAGTACTTC. This codes for CASSAGMRGPGEQYF. Supplemented by reference TRBV9 and TRBJ2-7, the full variable domain reads DSGVTQTPKHLITATGQRVTLRCSPRSGDLSVYWYQQSLDQGLQFLIQYYNGEERAKGNILERFSAQQFPDLHSELNLSSLELGDSALYFCASSAGMRGPGEQYFGPGTRLTVT.

This clone came up once. This rearrangement joins TRBV7-9 to TRBJ2-2; 8 nucleotides align to TRBD1. CDR1 and CDR2 from the germline V gene are SEHNR and FQNEAQ (reference sequence). The CDR3 runs to 13 residues. With V trimmed by 9 bases and J by 2 bases, 2 bases remained unmatched. The CDR3 spells CASGQGNTGELFF. The CDR3 DNA follows: TGTGCCAGTGGACAGGGTAACACCGGGGAGCTGTTTTTT.

The chain joins TRBV30 to TRBJ1-1; D possibly corresponds to TRBD1 (6 bases). The V end was cut by 5 bases, the J end by 0 bases, with 10 bases between. The CDR3 is made up of 13 amino acids. Germline CDR1 is GTSNPN and CDR2 is SVGIG (reference sequence). Here the CDR3 reads CAWGQTMNTEAFF. DNA for the CDR3: TGTGCCTGGGGACAGACAATGAACACTGAAGCTTTCTTT. Together with reference TRBV30 and TRBJ1-1, the CDR3 gives the full variable domain: SQTIHQWPATLVQPVGSPLSLECTVEGTSNPNLYWYRQAAGRGLQLLFYSVGIGQISSEVPQNLSASRPQDRQFILSSKKLLLSDSGFYLCAWGQTMNTEAFFGQGTRLTVV.

V and J are TRBV4-3 and TRBJ1-2, with a weak D call TRBD1 (5 bases). Looked up from germline, CDR1 is LGHNA and CDR2 is YSLEER. The CDR3 has 16 amino acids. Trimming shortened V by 0 bases and J by 0 bases, and 11 bases separated the two germline ends. CDR3: CASSQEAQVSNYGYTF. For the CDR3, the DNA is TGCGCCAGCAGCCAAGAAGCACAGGTCTCTAACTATGGCTACACCTTC.

To note about this clone: Germline and junction disagree at one end, which may indicate a read error. V gene TRBV7-9 combines with J gene TRBJ2-5, with TRBD2 identical over 8 bases. Germline CDR1 reads SEHNR; CDR2 reads FQNEAQ (reference sequence). This CDR3 is 14 amino acids long. Here the CDR3 DNA reads TGTGCCAGCAGTTTAGAGCGGGGGCAAGAGACCCAGTACTTC. Translated, it gives CASSLERGQETQYF.

This chain connects TRBV6-1 to TRBJ2-1, with a possible D match to TRBD2 (5 bases). Trimming stripped 7 bases from V and 5 bases from J, with 12 bases between. Germline CDR1 reads MNHNS; CDR2 reads SASEGT. The CDR3 runs 13 residues. CDR3 sequence: CASTTTMNNEQFF. DNA of the CDR3: TGTGCCAGCACCACGACTATGAACAATGAGCAGTTCTTC.

This rearrangement joins TRBV5-6 to TRBJ2-2, with D uncertain. Germline loops: CDR1 SGHDT, CDR2 YYEEEE. CDR3 size: 17 residues. V lost 1 base, J lost 4 bases, and 17 bases lay in between. The CDR3 DNA is TGTGCCAGCAGCTTGCCTGGTTCCCTGCGAATCACCGGGGAGCTGTTTTTT. It translates to CASSLPGSLRITGELFF.

The sample holds a few counts of this clone. The junction shows a germline mismatch at one end, possibly a read error. CDR3 sequence reads: CASSYRVSGANGLTF. As DNA, the CDR3 is TGTGCCAGCAGTTACAGGGTCTCTGGGGCCAACGGCCTGACTTTC. This chain joins TRBV13 and TRBJ2-6; maybe TRBD1 (6 bases). Germline lookup yields CDR1 PRHDT and CDR2 FYEKMQ (reference sequence). This CDR3 has 15 amino acids.

The chain couples TRBV7-8 to TRBJ1-1; tentatively, D is TRBD1 (6 bases). The ends were cut back, 1 base at V and 1 base at J, with 13 bases in the middle. CDR3 length: 16 amino acids. Germline lookup yields CDR1 SGHVS and CDR2 FQNEAQ. The CDR3 nucleotides are TGTGCCAGCAGCTTAGAACCAGGGGCGCCGAACACTGAAGCTTTCTTT. Its translation is CASSLEPGAPNTEAFF.

The chain uses TRBV7-2 and TRBJ2-1; the D is unclear. Germline-derived CDR1 and CDR2 are SGHTA and FQGNSA. CDR3 length: 16 residues. The V end lost 1 base, the J end lost 6 bases, and 16 bases lay between the germline ends. The CDR3 region is CASSLGSPRLRNEQFF. The CDR3 coding sequence is TGTGCCAGCAGCTTAGGTTCGCCTAGGTTACGCAATGAGCAGTTCTTC.

This clone was counted between two and nine times. The rearrangement uses TRBV11-1 and TRBJ2-1, with 11 bases that match TRBD2. Germline trimming cut 1 base from V and 0 bases from J; bases unmatched to any gene: 5. The CDR3 extends over 18 amino acids. From germline, CDR1 is SGHAT and CDR2 FQDESV (reference sequence). CDR3 sequence (DNA): TGTGCCAGCAGCTTAGGGGGGACTAGCGGACTCTCCTACAATGAGCAGTTCTTC. This sequence encodes CASSLGGTSGLSYNEQFF.

Only a few counts were recorded for this clone. The chain recombines TRBV14 with TRBJ2-7, with unresolved D. CDR1 and CDR2 from the germline V gene are SGHDN and FVKESK. The CDR3 contains 13 residues. V gave up 1 base and J gave up 2 bases, with 6 bases separating them. The CDR3: CASSQARTYEQYF. CDR3 sequence (DNA): TGTGCCAGCAGCCAAGCCCGTACCTACGAGCAGTACTTC.

The V call is TRBV28, the J call TRBJ2-5; D unclear. The tail of the sequence fits TRBJ2-7 better, so the J call may be wrong. CDR3 length: 12 amino acids. The V gene's germline CDR1 is MDHEN and CDR2 SYDVKM. The CDR3 sequence: CASSLGRYEQYF. In DNA, the CDR3 is TGTGCCAGCAGTTTGGGCAGATACGAGCAGTACTTC.

The CDR3 protein is CASSPISGISYGKTQYF. For the CDR3, the DNA is TGTGCCAGCAGCCCCATTAGCGGGATAAGCTATGGAAAGACCCAGTACTTC. J is TRBJ2-5 and V is TRBV7-2; 8 nucleotides line up with TRBD2. The CDR3 covers 17 residues. In germline, CDR1 is SGHTA, CDR2 FQGNSA. J lost 6 bases, V lost 5 bases, and 17 bases had no gene match.

The chain employs TRBV6-1 and TRBJ2-2; 11 nucleotides match TRBD2. CDR1 is MNHNS and CDR2 is SASEGT in the germline V gene. Trimming at V came to 4 bases and at J to 6 bases, leaving 10 bases not matched to a gene. This CDR3 region has 17 residues. The CDR3 DNA follows: TGTGCCAGCAGTGGATGGACTAGCGGGTTTCCATCCGGGGAGCTGTTTTTT. The encoded protein is CASSGWTSGFPSGELFF.

The chain couples TRBV18 to TRBJ1-2; no firm D call. CDR1 is KGHSH and CDR2 is LQKENI in the germline V gene. The CDR3 has 13 residues. Between the trimmed V and J ends, which lost 3 bases and 8 bases, there was a span of 13 bases. The CDR3 DNA sequence: TGTGCCAGCTCACCTTATAATGCGGAGGGCTACACCTTC. Its translation: CASSPYNAEGYTF.

This chain joins TRBV10-3 and TRBJ2-7; perhaps TRBD2 as D (5 bases). The CDR3 contains 17 residues. The V end lost 0 bases, the J end lost 1 base, and 16 bases lay between the germline ends. CDR1 is ENHRY and CDR2 is SYGVKD in the germline V gene. CDR3 sequence: CAISESTRLATSYEQYF. CDR3 bases: TGTGCCATCAGTGAGTCGACTCGGCTAGCCACTTCCTACGAGCAGTACTTC.

This chain joins TRBV5-4 and TRBJ2-1, with 14 bases fitting TRBD2. CDR1 is SGHNT and CDR2 is YYREEE in the germline V gene (reference sequence). CDR3 length: 17 residues. V trimming: 3 bases; J trimming: 6 bases; junction bases outside the gene matches: 8. The CDR3 bases are TGTGCCAGCAGCTCCAAGACTAGCGGGAGGGCCCGCAATGAGCAGTTCTTC. As protein: CASSSKTSGRARNEQFF.

V gene TRBV28 combines with J gene TRBJ1-2, with D possibly TRBD1 on 6 matching bases. Germline CDR1 and CDR2: MDHEN and SYDVKM. CDR3 length: 13 residues. V lost 5 bases and J lost 5, with 12 bases in between. CDR3 DNA sequence: TGTGCCAGCAGTCCGGGACACCTTTATGGCTACACCTTC. This codes for CASSPGHLYGYTF.

This clone was seen a single time. The rearrangement uses TRBV7-2 and TRBJ2-5, with 15 positions matching TRBD2. V lost 1 base and J lost 5; bases outside the gene matches: 5. The CDR3 runs to 17 residues. The germline V gene encodes CDR1 SGHTA and CDR2 FQGNSA. CDR3 DNA: TGTGCCAGCAGCTTAGGGACTAGCGGGGGGGCCGAGGAGACCCAGTACTTC. Translated: CASSLGTSGGAEETQYF.